These 12 T cell receptor beta chains were sequenced from one sample in a study of breast tumors, draining lymph nodes, adjacent tissues. TCRdb reprocessed the multiplex PCR reads via MiXCR and lists one record per CDR3 protein. This sample has approximately 150,000 distinct CDR3 sequences, with roughly 33% found just once. Samples came from axillary lymph nodes draining the breast cancer. The sequenced material came from axillary lymph node tissue. These TCRs come from a female donor with breast cancer. Some clones in this sample may be carry-over from other donors' samples.

The table lists this clonotype with many counts. V usage is TRBV6-1 and J usage is TRBJ1-6; no definite D call. This CDR3 comprises 13 residues. Germline assignment: CDR1 MNHNS and CDR2 SASEGT. Trimming took 6 bases from V and 14 from J, leaving 17 bases between them. CDR3 amino acids: CASSTKGGVTLHF. The CDR3 DNA reads TGTGCCAGCAGCACAAAAGGTGGCGTCACCCTCCACTTT.

Concerning this clonotype: A much larger clonotype is one base distant, so this may be a read error. V and J are TRBV6-6 and TRBJ2-5; TRBD1 is a possible D gene (6 bases). Germline values: CDR1 MNHNY, CDR2 SVGAGI (reference sequence). With 5 bases removed from V and 4 bases from J, the gap between germline ends came to 17 bases. The CDR3 totals 15 residues. CDR3 sequence: CASSLQGTARETQYF. The CDR3 DNA is TGTGCCAGCAGTCTTCAGGGGACGGCCCGAGAGACCCAGTACTTC.

The chain couples TRBV19 to TRBJ2-7; possible D gene TRBD1, 6 bases. This CDR3 has 14 residues. Trimming pared 4 bases from V and 5 bases from J, leaving 15 bases between. In germline, CDR1 is LNHDA, CDR2 SQIVND (reference sequence). Written as DNA, the CDR3 is TGTGCCAGTAGTAAGAGGGGGAACTACCACGAGCAGTACTTC. Its protein is CASSKRGNYHEQYF.

This clonotype was recorded a few times. This chain uses TRBV6-5 with TRBJ1-1; the match to TRBD1 covers 9 bases. The germline gives CDR1 MNHEY, CDR2 SVGAGI. The CDR3 runs 15 residues. With V trimmed by 5 bases and J by 2 bases, 6 bases remained unmatched. This CDR3 reads CASSTYRGRNTEAFF. The DNA of the CDR3 is TGTGCCAGCAGTACGTACAGGGGGCGAAACACTGAAGCTTTCTTT.

This sequence joins TRBV6-2 or TRBV6-3 and TRBJ2-7, with 7 bases lining up with TRBD1. The germline V gene encodes CDR1 MNHEY and CDR2 SVGEGT. CDR3 length: 15 amino acids. V lost 5 bases and J lost 2; bases outside the gene matches: 9. This CDR3 is CASSHQDRVAYEQYV. Here the CDR3 DNA reads TGTGCCAGCAGTCACCAAGACAGGGTCGCCTACGAGCAGTACGTC.

This clonotype has at least ten counts. The chain employs TRBV20-1 and TRBJ2-2; 10 bases agree with TRBD2. The germline gives CDR1 DFQATT, CDR2 SNEGSKA (reference sequence). The CDR3 extends over 17 amino acids. With V trimmed by 1 base and J by 2 bases, 7 bases remained unmatched. The CDR3 sequence is CSARAALAGSNTGELFF. CDR3 sequence (DNA): TGCAGTGCTAGAGCGGCACTAGCGGGATCAAACACCGGGGAGCTGTTTTTT.

The sample holds many counts of this clonotype. The rearrangement links TRBV27 to TRBJ2-3, with D hard to call. The CDR3 contains 14 residues. Trimming pared 5 bases from V and 0 bases from J, leaving 9 bases between. Germline values: CDR1 MNHEY, CDR2 SMNVEV (reference sequence). The CDR3 spells CASSQTYSTDTQYF. The CDR3 DNA reads as TGTGCCAGCAGTCAAACATACAGCACAGATACGCAGTATTTT.

This chain joins TRBV6-5 and TRBJ2-3, with 11 positions matching TRBD2. Germline V gene data show CDR1 as MNHEY and CDR2 as SVGAGI. The CDR3 has 16 residues. V lost 5 bases to trimming and J lost 8 bases; unmatched junction nucleotides: 12. Here the CDR3 reads CASSRLAGGLAGTQYF. The CDR3 DNA follows: TGTGCCAGCAGTCGGTTAGCGGGGGGGCTGGCAGGTACGCAGTATTTT.

This clonotype was seen a few times. V and J are TRBV3-1 and TRBJ2-4, with 8 bases matching TRBD1. Trimming cost V 6 bases and J 8 bases; bases outside gene matches: 12. The germline V gene encodes CDR1 LGHDT and CDR2 YNNKEL (reference sequence). The CDR3 runs 15 residues. The DNA for the CDR3 is TGTGCCAGCAGTCCCGCGGGACAGGCTAATTACATTCAGTACTTC. It translates to CASSPAGQANYIQYF.

The chain recombines TRBV15 with TRBJ1-1, with a possible D match to TRBD1 (6 bases). V lost 5 bases and J 1 base, leaving 14 bases between the germline ends. The CDR3 runs to 15 residues. The germline V gene has CDR1 LNHNV and CDR2 YYDKDF (reference sequence). CDR3: CATSRGIRGNTEAFF. DNA of the CDR3: TGTGCCACCAGCCGCGGCATCAGGGGGAACACTGAAGCTTTCTTT.

On this clonotype: A much larger clone lies a single base off, so this may be a read error. The CDR3 region has the DNA TGTGCCAGCAGCCGGAGGACTATATACGAGCAGTACTTC. Translated, it gives CASSRRTIYEQYF. The gene calls are TRBV3-1 and TRBJ2-7; weak D call: TRBD2 (6 bases). Germline CDR1 and CDR2: LGHDT and YNNKEL (reference sequence). The V and J ends lost 4 bases and 4 bases respectively, with 11 bases between them. This CDR3 has 13 amino acids.

In this sample, this clonotype turned up many times. CDR3 in amino acids: CASSQVAGSSYEQYF. As DNA, the CDR3 is TGTGCCAGCAGCCAAGTGGCAGGGAGTTCCTACGAGCAGTACTTC. The J gene is TRBJ2-7, the V gene TRBV3-1; D may be TRBD1 or TRBD2 (5 bases each). The V gene's germline CDR1 is LGHDT and CDR2 YNNKEL (reference sequence). This CDR3 is built from 15 residues. The ends were cut back, 1 base at V and 1 base at J, with 11 bases in the middle.